What follows are 21 T cell receptor beta chains derived from one specimen sequenced in a study of T cells in tuberculosis. TCRdb's table, derived via immunoSEQ multiplex PCR, lists solely in-frame clones and lacks some. The profile shows about 45,000 clones, roughly 94% of them singletons. Sequencing was performed on PBMCs. All receptors come from a donor between 10 and 35 years old with latent tuberculosis or without tuberculosis infection. Some clones in this sample may be carry-over from other donors' samples.

The CDR3 loop reads CASSWDSMNTEAFF. DNA for the CDR3: TGTGCCAGCAGCTGGGACAGCATGAACACTGAAGCTTTCTTT. The chain uses TRBV7-2 and TRBJ1-1, with TRBD1 identical over 7 bases. The CDR3 spans 14 residues. CDR1 and CDR2 (germline): SGHTA, FQGNSA. With 4 bases clipped from V and 0 bases from J, the junction kept 2 bases outside the gene matches.

The rearrangement uses TRBV28 and TRBJ1-2, with 7 bases matching TRBD1. From germline, CDR1 is MDHEN and CDR2 SYDVKM. The CDR3 runs 15 residues. The V and J ends lost 6 bases and 7 bases, in that order; junction bases with no gene match: 14. In DNA form, the CDR3 reads TGTGCCAGCAGGTCAAGGGACAGACCTTGGGGTGGCTACACCTTC. Its translation is CASRSRDRPWGGYTF.

The genes are TRBV6-1 and TRBJ2-2; the match to TRBD2 covers 11 bases. The germline CDR1 and CDR2 sequences are MNHNS and SASEGT. V shed 4 bases, J shed 1 base, and the junction held 5 bases outside the gene matches. The CDR3 has 17 amino acids. For the CDR3, the DNA is TGTGCCAGCAGTGGAAGACTAGCGGGGATGAACACCGGGGAGCTGTTTTTT. Protein product: CASSGRLAGMNTGELFF.

This clone was seen once. The chain is built from TRBV2 and TRBJ2-7; TRBD2 agrees at 15 bases. Per germline, CDR1 SNHLY and CDR2 FYNNEI. The CDR3 consists of 16 residues. Trimming at V came to 8 bases and at J to 4 bases, leaving 9 bases not matched to a gene. The CDR3 here is CASVAGLAGGPYEQYF. The DNA for the CDR3 is TGTGCCAGCGTCGCGGGACTAGCGGGAGGACCATACGAGCAGTACTTC.

V and J are TRBV18 and TRBJ2-5; 8 positions agree with TRBD1. Germline V CDR1 and CDR2: KGHSH, LQKENI. V shed 2 bases, J shed 4 bases, and the junction held 3 bases outside the gene matches. The CDR3 runs to 14 residues. The CDR3 reads CASSPGQGSETQYF. Here the CDR3 DNA reads TGTGCCAGCTCACCAGGACAGGGATCAGAGACCCAGTACTTC.

This chain joins TRBV7-7 and TRBJ2-5; a weak D match, TRBD2 (6 bases). V dropped 5 bases and J dropped 0 bases, with 13 bases sitting between them. Germline V gives CDR1 SSHAT, CDR2 FNYEAQ (reference sequence). This CDR3 is 15 amino acids long. The CDR3 protein is CASSQGLTYQETQYF. CDR3 nucleotides: TGTGCCAGCAGCCAGGGACTGACGTACCAAGAGACCCAGTACTTC.

This sequence joins TRBV28 and TRBJ1-2; tentative D call: TRBD1 (5 bases). Germline-derived CDR1 and CDR2 are MDHEN and SYDVKM. There are 12 residues in the CDR3. V lost 6 bases and J 14 bases, leaving 19 bases between the germline ends. In DNA, the CDR3 is TGTGCCAGCAGACAACCGGGCAGGGTTCATACCTTC. Its translation: CASRQPGRVHTF.

CDR3 sequence: CASSMGGTNTEAFF. CDR3 DNA sequence: TGTGCCAGTAGTATGGGAGGGACGAACACTGAAGCTTTCTTT. The chain uses TRBV19 and TRBJ1-1; tentatively, D is TRBD1 (5 bases). Germline CDR1 is LNHDA and CDR2 is SQIVND (reference sequence). The CDR3 loop spans 14 amino acids. Trimming took 3 bases from V and 1 from J, leaving 9 bases between them. Combining the CDR3 with reference TRBV19 and TRBJ1-1 gives the whole variable domain DGGITQSPKYLFRKEGQNVTLSCEQNLNHDAMYWYRQDPGQGLRLIYYSQIVNDFQKGDIAEGYSVSREKKESFPLTVTSAQKNPTAFYLCASSMGGTNTEAFFGQGTRLTVV.

The rearrangement uses TRBV5-6 and TRBJ2-7; a weak D match, TRBD2 (5 bases). The germline V and J ends were trimmed by 1 base and 3 bases, with 14 bases remaining between them. Germline-derived CDR1 and CDR2 are SGHDT and YYEEEE. The CDR3 is 15 residues long. The CDR3 region is CASSLLLVPDYEQYF. The CDR3 coding sequence is TGTGCCAGCAGCTTGTTACTAGTCCCCGACTACGAGCAGTACTTC.

This chain links TRBV9 with TRBJ2-3; D might be TRBD2 (6 bases). Deletions cut 2 bases from V and 2 bases from J, with 15 bases between. The CDR3 totals 16 residues. Looked up from germline, CDR1 is SGDLS and CDR2 is YYNGEE. The CDR3 is CASSVQAGNPTDTQYF. The CDR3 DNA reads as TGTGCCAGCAGCGTGCAGGCGGGAAATCCCACAGATACGCAGTATTTT.

The V and J genes are TRBV14 and TRBJ2-3; 10 bases match TRBD2. CDR3 size: 15 residues. The trim removed 4 bases at V and 6 bases at J, leaving 7 bases unmatched. The germline CDR1 and CDR2 sequences are SGHDN and FVKESK. The CDR3 loop is CASSRLAGAPDTQYF. In DNA, the CDR3 is TGTGCCAGCAGCCGGCTAGCGGGAGCACCTGATACGCAGTATTTT.

The chain combines TRBV5-5 with TRBJ1-5; weak D call: TRBD1 (6 bases). The germline gives CDR1 SGHKS, CDR2 YYEKEE (reference sequence). The CDR3 is made up of 15 amino acids. Trimming cost V 4 bases and J 2 bases, with 13 bases left between them. The DNA for the CDR3 is TGTGCCAGCAGCCCGACAGGTGGGGGCAATCAGCCCCAGCATTTT. The encoded protein is CASSPTGGGNQPQHF.

This chain joins TRBV4-3 and TRBJ2-1, with 7 bases matching TRBD2. Germline V lookup: CDR1 LGHNA, CDR2 YSLEER. Trimming took 0 bases from V and 8 from J; bases not matched to a gene: 7. The CDR3 consists of 15 residues. The DNA for the CDR3 is TGCGCCAGCAGCCAAGAGGAACTAGCGCACCATGAGCAGTTCTTC. It codes for CASSQEELAHHEQFF.

The J gene is TRBJ2-3, the V gene TRBV29-1; TRBD2 agrees at 13 bases. The CDR3 is 15 residues long. J gave up 5 bases and V 6 bases, and 8 bases lay outside the gene matches. CDR1 is SQVTM and CDR2 is ANQGSEA in the germline V gene. CDR3 sequence: CSVYTSGRAGDTQYF. CDR3 coding DNA: TGCAGCGTGTATACTAGCGGGAGGGCAGGAGATACGCAGTATTTT.

This clone occurred a few times. The rearrangement links TRBV28 to TRBJ1-5, with TRBD1 identical over 9 bases. Unmatched junction bases numbered 10, after V lost 5 bases and J lost 11 bases. The CDR3 is 14 amino acids. Germline V gene lookup returns CDR1 MDHEN and CDR2 SYDVKM. DNA of the CDR3: TGTGCCAGCAGTCAAAATACAGGGGGCAGGGCCCAGCATTTT. Amino acids: CASSQNTGGRAQHF.

The chain uses TRBV27 and TRBJ1-2; TRBD1 agrees at 11 bases. The CDR3 runs 15 residues. Germline lookup yields CDR1 MNHEY and CDR2 SMNVEV (reference sequence). With V trimmed by 5 bases and J by 6 bases, 8 bases remained unmatched. This chain's CDR3 is CASSGWTGGSHGYTF. Here the CDR3 DNA reads TGTGCCAGCAGTGGATGGACAGGGGGCAGTCATGGCTACACCTTC.

This chain connects TRBV6-4 to TRBJ2-3; 7 bases map to TRBD2. The germline gives CDR1 MRHNA, CDR2 SNTAGT. The CDR3 spans 15 residues. V lost 7 bases to trimming and J lost 4 bases; unmatched junction nucleotides: 11. The CDR3 reads CASKLTSPRADTQYF. The CDR3 DNA follows: TGTGCCAGCAAATTGACTAGCCCGAGAGCAGATACGCAGTATTTT.

The chain couples TRBV4-3 to TRBJ2-7; 8 positions match TRBD1. V lost 4 bases and J lost 0; bases outside the gene matches: 11. The CDR3 has 17 residues. The germline V gene encodes CDR1 LGHNA and CDR2 YSLEER. In nucleotides, the CDR3 is TGCGCCAGCAGCCGCCAAGAGACAGGGGAGGCCTCCTACGAGCAGTACTTC. As protein: CASSRQETGEASYEQYF.

V gene TRBV7-8 combines with J gene TRBJ2-6; 7 bases agree with TRBD1. The CDR3 has 18 amino acids. V gave up 2 bases and J gave up 4 bases; unmatched junction bases: 11. CDR1 and CDR2 (germline): SGHVS, FQNEAQ. The CDR3 nucleotides are TGTGCCAGCAGCTTATGGGCCCGACAGGGAACCGGGGCCAACGTCCTGACTTTC. The encoded protein is CASSLWARQGTGANVLTF. Variable domain in full (rest from reference TRBV7-8 and TRBJ2-6): GAGVSQSPRYKVAKRGQDVALRCDPISGHVSLFWYQQALGQGPEFLTYFQNEAQLDKSGLPSDRFFAERPEGSVSTLKIQRTQQEDSAVYLCASSLWARQGTGANVLTFGAGSRLTVL.

The chain carries TRBV4-3 and TRBJ2-1; 10 bases line up with TRBD1. Germline V gene data show CDR1 as LGHNA and CDR2 as YSLEER. The CDR3 consists of 16 residues. Trimming took 0 bases from V and 9 from J; bases not matched to a gene: 8. CDR3 amino acids: CASSQESDRGRREQFF. CDR3 sequence (DNA): TGCGCCAGCAGCCAAGAAAGTGACAGGGGGCGTCGTGAGCAGTTCTTC.

This clone was seen once. The gene calls are TRBV4-3 and TRBJ2-3; the D gene is possibly TRBD1 (5 bases). V gave up 3 bases and J gave up 0 bases, with 13 bases separating them. In germline, CDR1 is LGHNA, CDR2 YSLEER. CDR3 length equals 16 residues. CDR3: CASSQGRAGSTDTQYF. CDR3 coding DNA: TGCGCCAGCAGCCAGGGAAGGGCAGGGAGCACAGATACGCAGTATTTT.